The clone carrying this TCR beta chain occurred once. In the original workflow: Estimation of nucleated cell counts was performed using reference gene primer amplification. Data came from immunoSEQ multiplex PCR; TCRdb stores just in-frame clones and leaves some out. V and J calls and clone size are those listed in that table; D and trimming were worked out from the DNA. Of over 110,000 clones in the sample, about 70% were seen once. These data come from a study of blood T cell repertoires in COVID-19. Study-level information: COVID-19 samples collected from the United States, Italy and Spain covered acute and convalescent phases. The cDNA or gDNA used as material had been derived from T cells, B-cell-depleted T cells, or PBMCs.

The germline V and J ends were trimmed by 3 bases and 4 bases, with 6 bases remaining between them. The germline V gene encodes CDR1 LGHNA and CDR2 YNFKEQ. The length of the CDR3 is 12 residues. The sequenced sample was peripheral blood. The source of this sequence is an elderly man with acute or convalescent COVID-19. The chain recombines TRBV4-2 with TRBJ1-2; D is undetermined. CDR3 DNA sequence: TGTGCCAGCAGCCAGCGGGGCTATGGCTACACCTTC. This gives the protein CASSQRGYGYTF.